These 29 T cell receptor beta chains share one sample of origin, sequenced in a study of blood T cell repertoires in COVID-19. Profiling relied on immunoSEQ multiplex PCR, and the TCRdb table lists in-frame clones only, not all of them. The sample carries roughly 150,000 clones, roughly four fifths recorded once. Sequenced sample: peripheral blood. The receptors were gathered from a man between 65 and 85 years old with active or convalescent COVID-19.

The chain has TRBV9 and TRBJ1-3; TRBD1 might be the D (6 bases). Germline CDR1 reads SGDLS; CDR2 reads YYNGEE. V lost 4 bases and J lost 3, with 17 bases in between. CDR3 length: 16 residues. This CDR3 reads CASSPRGGSLGNTIYF. CDR3 sequence (DNA): TGTGCCAGCAGCCCGCGGGGGGGCTCGCTTGGAAACACCATATATTTT.

The chain carries TRBV19 and TRBJ1-5; TRBD1 matches 7 bases. The V gene's germline CDR1 is LNHDA and CDR2 SQIVND (reference sequence). Trimming at V came to 4 bases and at J to 4 bases, leaving 7 bases not matched to a gene. This CDR3 is built from 15 residues. CDR3 DNA: TGTGCCAGTAGTACGCCGGGACAGCTTAATCAGCCCCAGCATTTT. It yields the protein CASSTPGQLNQPQHF.

The CDR3 spells CASSLESQGVGYTF. The CDR3 DNA is TGTGCCAGCAGCTTAGAATCACAGGGGGTTGGCTACACCTTC. J is TRBJ1-2 and V is TRBV7-2, with TRBD1 matching over 8 bases. Germline values: CDR1 SGHTA, CDR2 FQGNSA. After removal of 1 base from V and 7 bases from J, the junction contained 5 bases not matched to a gene. The CDR3 runs to 14 residues.

This clone was counted once. The rearrangement joins TRBV12-3 or TRBV12-4 to TRBJ2-5; tentative D call: TRBD2 (5 bases). V lost 5 bases to trimming and J lost 1 base, with 8 bases between them. The CDR3 spans 13 residues. CDR3 region: CASSPGIQETQYF. Here the CDR3 DNA reads TGTGCCAGCAGTCCCGGGATCCAAGAGACCCAGTACTTC.

V gene TRBV3-1 (or the pseudogene TRBV3-2) combines with J gene TRBJ1-1, with D perhaps TRBD1 (5 bases). The CDR3 runs 15 residues. The V end was cut by 4 bases, the J end by 5 bases, with 17 bases between. CDR1 and CDR2 from the germline V gene are LGHDT and YNNKEL (reference sequence). The CDR3 protein is CASSRQDTPWTEAFF. Written as DNA, the CDR3 is TGTGCCAGCAGCCGCCAGGACACCCCGTGGACTGAAGCTTTCTTT.

The chain combines TRBV5-8 with TRBJ1-5, with D unresolved. This CDR3 has 17 amino acids. The V gene lost 0 bases and the J gene lost 0 bases, with 13 bases spanning the gap. Germline V gene sequence: CDR1 SGHTS, CDR2 YDEGEE. The CDR3 protein is CASSLGRGIYSNQPQHF. The DNA for the CDR3 is TGTGCCAGCAGCTTGGGACGCGGAATTTATAGCAATCAGCCCCAGCATTTT.

This clone was seen once. The chain employs TRBV28 and TRBJ1-4; weak D call: TRBD1 (6 bases). With 5 bases removed from V and 13 bases from J, the gap between germline ends came to 17 bases. The CDR3 totals 13 residues. Looked up from germline, CDR1 is MDHEN and CDR2 is SYDVKM. The CDR3 DNA follows: TGTGCCAGCAGTAGGGGGGGGGACATAATACTGTTTTTT. Translating it yields CASSRGGDIILFF. Looking up the rest from reference TRBV28 and TRBJ1-4 gives the full variable domain: DVKVTQSSRYLVKRTGEKVFLECVQDMDHENMFWYRQDPGLGLRLIYFSYDVKMKEKGDIPEGYSVSREKKERFSLILESASTNQTSMYLCASSRGGDIILFFGSGTQLSVL.

There are a few counts of this clone. This chain joins TRBV28 and TRBJ1-2, with TRBD1 identical over 9 bases. The CDR3 is 13 amino acids. CDR1 and CDR2 (germline): MDHEN, SYDVKM. J gave up 0 bases and V 10 bases, and 3 bases lay outside the gene matches. DNA for the CDR3: TGTGCCACTTGGGACAGGGCTAACTATGGCTACACCTTC. Translated, it gives CATWDRANYGYTF.

This clone was seen a few times. The gene calls are TRBV18 and TRBJ1-5; D gene uncertain. The V end was cut by 3 bases, the J end by 2 bases, with 14 bases between. Germline V lookup: CDR1 KGHSH, CDR2 LQKENI. The CDR3 is 16 amino acids. This CDR3 is CASSPSSGVGNQPQHF. CDR3 nucleotides: TGTGCCAGCTCACCGAGTTCGGGAGTAGGCAATCAGCCCCAGCATTTT.

This chain joins TRBV5-6 and TRBJ2-5; no firm D call. Germline values: CDR1 SGHDT, CDR2 YYEEEE. The CDR3 covers 14 residues. V was cut by 0 bases and J by 1 base, with 7 bases left in between. CDR3 sequence (DNA): TGTGCCAGCAGCTTGGAACAGATCCAAGAGACCCAGTACTTC. As protein: CASSLEQIQETQYF. The variable domain in full, completed from reference TRBV5-6 and TRBJ2-5, reads DAGVTQSPTHLIKTRGQQVTLRCSPKSGHDTVSWYQQALGQGPQFIFQYYEEEERQRGNFPDRFSGHQFPNYSSELNVNALLLGDSALYLCASSLEQIQETQYFGPGTRLLVL.

This clone turned up a few times. This chain uses TRBV28 with TRBJ1-3; D might be TRBD1 (5 bases). Germline loops: CDR1 MDHEN, CDR2 SYDVKM. The V and J ends lost 8 bases and 4 bases respectively, with 9 bases between them. The CDR3 spans 12 residues. The CDR3 nucleotides are TGTGCCAGCGGGGCGGGAGGAAACACCATATATTTT. Amino acids: CASGAGGNTIYF.

This chain uses TRBV6-2 or TRBV6-3 with TRBJ1-1, with 9 bases lining up with TRBD1. Germline trimming cut 5 bases from V and 5 bases from J; bases unmatched to any gene: 3. CDR1 and CDR2 from the germline V gene are MNHEY and SVGEGT. The CDR3 is 13 amino acids. The CDR3, as DNA: TGTGCCAGCAGTGGACAGGGGCGGACTGAAGCTTTCTTT. It codes for CASSGQGRTEAFF.

The chain carries TRBV27 and TRBJ2-7, with 11 bases fitting TRBD2. This CDR3 has 15 residues. Germline assignment: CDR1 MNHEY and CDR2 SMNVEV (reference sequence). Trimming removed 6 bases from V and 2 bases from J; junction bases left unmatched: 6. CDR3 loop: CASSSLAGGAYEQYF. Here the CDR3 DNA reads TGTGCCAGCAGCAGCCTAGCGGGGGGCGCCTACGAGCAGTACTTC.

The chain links TRBV4-3 to TRBJ1-1, with D possibly matching TRBD1 (6 bases). The CDR3 is 13 amino acids. V lost 5 bases and J lost 5, with 12 bases in between. The germline gives CDR1 LGHNA, CDR2 YSLEER. The CDR3 spells CASSGNRATEAFF. The CDR3 nucleotides are TGCGCCAGCAGCGGCAACAGGGCGACTGAAGCTTTCTTT.

V and J are TRBV9 and TRBJ2-7; 7 bases are a match to TRBD1. This CDR3 contains 14 residues. Germline values: CDR1 SGDLS, CDR2 YYNGEE. V was pared by 4 bases and J by 4 bases, with 8 bases of the junction left unmatched. Here the CDR3 DNA reads TGTGCCAGCAGCCCCGGGACAGACGTTTACGAGCAGTACTTC. Protein: CASSPGTDVYEQYF. Supplemented by reference TRBV9 and TRBJ2-7, the full variable domain reads DSGVTQTPKHLITATGQRVTLRCSPRSGDLSVYWYQQSLDQGLQFLIQYYNGEERAKGNILERFSAQQFPDLHSELNLSSLELGDSALYFCASSPGTDVYEQYFGPGTRLTVT.

The rearrangement links TRBV6-2 or TRBV6-3 to TRBJ2-5; 8 nucleotides match TRBD1. Per the germline V gene, CDR1 is MNHEY and CDR2 is SVGEGT. CDR3 length: 16 residues. Trimming cost V 6 bases and J 4 bases; bases outside gene matches: 13. CDR3 DNA: TGTGCCAGCAGCCCTGGGACAGGTTCCCGTGGAGAGACCCAGTACTTC. Amino acids: CASSPGTGSRGETQYF.

J is TRBJ1-1 and V is TRBV5-6, with D maybe TRBD1 (5 bases). The CDR3 extends over 15 amino acids. V shed 0 bases and J shed 0 bases, with 9 bases lying between them. The germline gives CDR1 SGHDT, CDR2 YYEEEE. The CDR3 DNA sequence: TGTGCCAGCAGCTTGGATAGACAGCTGAACACTGAAGCTTTCTTT. Translated, it gives CASSLDRQLNTEAFF.

The V gene is TRBV6-5, the J gene TRBJ1-3, with 7 positions matching TRBD1. The ends lost 6 bases at V and 0 bases at J; junction bases unmatched: 5. Germline loops: CDR1 MNHEY, CDR2 SVGAGI. CDR3 size: 15 residues. CDR3 region: CASRHDRASGNTIYF. Here the CDR3 DNA reads TGTGCCAGCAGGCACGACAGGGCCTCTGGAAACACCATATATTTT.

This sequence joins TRBV11-2 and TRBJ1-6, with 8 positions matching TRBD1. V lost 5 bases to trimming and J lost 10 bases; unmatched junction nucleotides: 13. The CDR3 runs to 16 residues. Per germline, CDR1 SGHAT and CDR2 FQNNGV. CDR3 DNA: TGTGCCAGCAGCCCCCGACAGGGGAGTTCTAGCTCACCCCTCCACTTT. Its protein product is CASSPRQGSSSSPLHF.

CDR3 protein: CATSDSRGLNTEAFF. The CDR3 DNA reads as TGTGCCACCAGTGATTCCAGGGGGCTGAACACTGAAGCTTTCTTT. This chain links TRBV24-1 with TRBJ1-1; 8 bases map to TRBD1. CDR3 size: 15 residues. The J segment lost 0 bases and the V segment lost 2 bases, leaving 1 base of the junction unmatched. Germline CDR1 KGHDR, CDR2 SFDVKD.

This sequence joins TRBV19 and TRBJ1-5; no clear D. Germline V gene lookup returns CDR1 LNHDA and CDR2 SQIVND (reference sequence). CDR3 length: 13 residues. V shed 3 bases and J shed 5 bases, with 8 bases lying between them. The CDR3 sequence is CASSMGSDQPQHF. DNA for the CDR3: TGTGCCAGTAGTATGGGCAGTGATCAGCCCCAGCATTTT. The variable domain in full, with the rest retrieved from reference TRBV19 and TRBJ1-5, is DGGITQSPKYLFRKEGQNVTLSCEQNLNHDAMYWYRQDPGQGLRLIYYSQIVNDFQKGDIAEGYSVSREKKESFPLTVTSAQKNPTAFYLCASSMGSDQPQHFGDGTRLSIL.

The V gene is TRBV28, the J gene TRBJ2-3; TRBD2 aligns across 9 bases. With V trimmed by 6 bases and J by 2 bases, 6 bases remained unmatched. Germline V gives CDR1 MDHEN, CDR2 SYDVKM. The CDR3 runs 15 residues. The CDR3, as DNA: TGTGCCAGCAGGGGTAGCGGGAGAGCCACAGATACGCAGTATTTT. It translates to CASRGSGRATDTQYF.

This chain uses TRBV12-5 with TRBJ1-1; TRBD1 is a possible D gene (6 bases). CDR1 and CDR2 (germline): LGHNT, FRNRAP. The CDR3 spans 14 residues. Trimming took off 7 bases at V and 5 bases at J, with 17 bases between the two ends. The CDR3 spells CASALGGAWTEAFF. The DNA of the CDR3 is TGTGCTAGTGCTCTGGGGGGGGCATGGACTGAAGCTTTCTTT. Full variable domain (missing parts from reference TRBV12-5 and TRBJ1-1): DARVTQTPRHKVTEMGQEVTMRCQPILGHNTVFWYRQTMMQGLELLAYFRNRAPLDDSGMPKDRFSAEMPDATLATLKIQPSEPRDSAVYFCASALGGAWTEAFFGQGTRLTVV.

The chain couples TRBV15 to TRBJ2-5; 10 positions match TRBD1. Germline CDR1 is LNHNV and CDR2 is YYDKDF (reference sequence). CDR3 length equals 16 residues. Trimming removed 1 base from V and 5 bases from J; junction bases left unmatched: 7. CDR3 DNA sequence: TGTGCCACCAGCAGAGCTGGGACAGGGGTTAGGGAGACCCAGTACTTC. Encoded protein: CATSRAGTGVRETQYF.

The J gene is TRBJ1-2, the V gene TRBV5-1; D is possibly TRBD1 (5 bases). With 4 bases removed from V and 3 bases from J, the gap between germline ends came to 10 bases. Germline V gene data show CDR1 as SGHRS and CDR2 as YFSETQ. This CDR3 contains 13 residues. The CDR3 loop is CASSVDSYYGYTF. The DNA for the CDR3 is TGCGCCAGCAGCGTCGACAGTTACTATGGCTACACCTTC.

The genes are TRBV28 and TRBJ1-5; perhaps TRBD1 as D (6 bases). Trimming stripped 7 bases from V and 1 base from J, with 17 bases between. Looked up from germline, CDR1 is MDHEN and CDR2 is SYDVKM. The CDR3 sequence is 16 residues long. The CDR3 DNA reads as TGTGCCAGCATCCTTAGCAGGGGCGGGAGCAATCAGCCCCAGCATTTT. This encodes CASILSRGGSNQPQHF. Full variable domain (missing parts from reference TRBV28 and TRBJ1-5): DVKVTQSSRYLVKRTGEKVFLECVQDMDHENMFWYRQDPGLGLRLIYFSYDVKMKEKGDIPEGYSVSREKKERFSLILESASTNQTSMYLCASILSRGGSNQPQHFGDGTRLSIL.

The V call is TRBV18, the J call TRBJ1-1; D is unclear. The CDR3 is made up of 16 amino acids. The V gene lost 0 bases and the J gene lost 5 bases, with 16 bases spanning the gap. CDR1 KGHSH and CDR2 LQKENI come from the germline V gene. In DNA form, the CDR3 reads TGTGCCAGCTCACCACCCGGCCGGGGTGAATTTACTGAAGCTTTCTTT. Protein sequence: CASSPPGRGEFTEAFF.

The rearrangement joins TRBV28 to TRBJ2-7; the match to TRBD1 covers 7 bases. The V gene's germline CDR1 is MDHEN and CDR2 SYDVKM. After removal of 2 bases from V and 3 bases from J, the junction contained 4 bases not matched to a gene. There are 14 residues in the CDR3. The CDR3 bases are TGTGCCAGCAGTTTAGTAGGGGGCAACTACGAGCAGTACTTC. This gives the protein CASSLVGGNYEQYF. The complete variable domain, with remaining parts taken from reference TRBV28 and TRBJ2-7, reads DVKVTQSSRYLVKRTGEKVFLECVQDMDHENMFWYRQDPGLGLRLIYFSYDVKMKEKGDIPEGYSVSREKKERFSLILESASTNQTSMYLCASSLVGGNYEQYFGPGTRLTVT.

This chain connects TRBV24-1 to TRBJ1-2, with 7 bases aligning to TRBD1. CDR3 size: 16 residues. The J segment lost 3 bases and the V segment lost 4 bases, leaving 10 bases of the junction unmatched. Germline CDR1 KGHDR, CDR2 SFDVKD. In DNA form, the CDR3 reads TGTGCCACCAGTGAACGTACAGGGGAGCCTTACTATGGCTACACCTTC. It yields the protein CATSERTGEPYYGYTF.